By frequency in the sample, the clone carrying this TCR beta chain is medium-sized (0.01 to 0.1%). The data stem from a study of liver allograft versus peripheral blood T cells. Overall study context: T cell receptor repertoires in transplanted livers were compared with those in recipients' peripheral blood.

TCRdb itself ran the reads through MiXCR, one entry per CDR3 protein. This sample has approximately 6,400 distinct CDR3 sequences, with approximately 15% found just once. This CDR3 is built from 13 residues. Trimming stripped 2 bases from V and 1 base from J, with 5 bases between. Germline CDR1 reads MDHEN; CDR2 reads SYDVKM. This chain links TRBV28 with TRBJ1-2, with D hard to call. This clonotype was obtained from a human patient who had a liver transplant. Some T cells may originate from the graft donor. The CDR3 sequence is CASSLSDNYGYTF. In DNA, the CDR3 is TGTGCCAGCAGTTTAAGCGATAACTATGGCTACACCTTC.